The next 9 T cell receptor beta chains were all read from a single sample in a study of blood T cells in healthy people across ages. For the second PCR, which ran for about 6 to 11 cycles, a sample-barcoded 5' primer and a J-beta primer mix were used. TCRdb reanalysed the 5' RACE reads using MiXCR and keeps one entry per CDR3 protein. The sample has hundreds of thousands of distinct CDR3 sequences, more than 20% seen once. These same data were also listed under a study on T cells of mothers and their children.

The sample was blood. All receptors come from a boy between 5 and 17 years old in good health.

The J gene is TRBJ1-1, the V gene TRBV4-2, with no clear D. This CDR3 comprises 15 residues. The V gene's germline CDR1 is LGHNA and CDR2 YNFKEQ. The V and J ends lost 0 bases and 4 bases respectively, with 12 bases between them. The CDR3 bases are TGTGCCAGCAGCCAAGACTACGGGCAGAGCACTGAAGCTTTCTTT. Translated: CASSQDYGQSTEAFF.

This chain joins TRBV2 and TRBJ2-2; perhaps D is TRBD1 or TRBD2 (5 bases each). Per the germline V gene, CDR1 is SNHLY and CDR2 is FYNNEI. The CDR3 has 14 residues. V was shortened by 5 bases and J by 4 bases, with 11 bases between the two germline ends. In nucleotides, the CDR3 is TGTGCCAGCAGTCGGGGACGAGCCACCGGGGAGCTGTTTTTT. It translates to CASSRGRATGELFF.

V is TRBV5-1 and J is TRBJ1-1; D unresolved. The germline gives CDR1 SGHRS, CDR2 YFSETQ. This CDR3 region has 15 residues. The V end was cut by 1 base, the J end by 4 bases, with 14 bases between. In DNA form, the CDR3 reads TGCGCCAGCAGCTTGTGGTTAGGGCGGGCCACTGAAGCTTTCTTT. This translates into CASSLWLGRATEAFF. The full variable domain, with the rest looked up from reference TRBV5-1 and TRBJ1-1, is KAGVTQTPRYLIKTRGQQVTLSCSPISGHRSVSWYQQTPGQGLQFLFEYFSETQRNKGNFPGRFSGRQFSNSRSEMNVSTLELGDSALYLCASSLWLGRATEAFFGQGTRLTVV.

The CDR3 sequence is CSAGAGDRDTQYF. CDR3 nucleotide sequence: TGCAGCGCAGGAGCGGGAGATCGAGATACGCAGTATTTT. The genes are TRBV29-1 and TRBJ2-3; 8 positions agree with TRBD2. The CDR3 sequence is 13 residues long. V lost 7 bases, J lost 5 bases, and 8 bases stayed unmatched. From germline, CDR1 is SQVTM and CDR2 ANQGSEA.

This clonotype was counted between two and nine times. The chain couples TRBV7-9 to TRBJ2-5, with D perhaps TRBD1 or TRBD2 (5 bases each). V was trimmed by 1 base and J by 3 bases, leaving 9 bases between them. Looked up from germline, CDR1 is SEHNR and CDR2 is FQNEAQ (reference sequence). The CDR3 totals 14 residues. The CDR3 DNA reads TGTGCCAGCAGCTTAGGAGGGGTAGAAGAGACCCAGTACTTC. It is translated as CASSLGGVEETQYF.

The rearrangement links TRBV7-3 to TRBJ2-7; a weak D match, TRBD2 (6 bases). Trimming left V 6 bases short and J 4 bases short, with 13 bases between. The CDR3 totals 13 residues. Germline lookup yields CDR1 SGHTA and CDR2 FQGTGA. CDR3 region: CASSPHGGYEQYF. DNA of the CDR3: TGTGCCAGCAGTCCCCACGGGGGTTACGAGCAGTACTTC. The full variable domain, its missing parts supplied by reference TRBV7-3 and TRBJ2-7, is GAGVSQTPSNKVTEKGKYVELRCDPISGHTALYWYRQSLGQGPEFLIYFQGTGAADDSGLPNDRFFAVRPEGSVSTLKIQRTERGDSAVYLCASSPHGGYEQYFGPGTRLTVT.

The J gene is TRBJ2-3, the V gene TRBV10-3; D is possibly TRBD1 or TRBD2 (5 bases each). The germline V gene encodes CDR1 ENHRY and CDR2 SYGVKD. The CDR3 has 16 amino acids. V lost 3 bases to trimming and J lost 2 bases, with 15 bases between them. CDR3 region: CAISEQWDPTTDTQYF. CDR3 sequence (DNA): TGTGCCATCAGTGAACAGTGGGACCCGACCACAGATACGCAGTATTTT.

This sequence joins TRBV29-1 and TRBJ2-5; 7 bases fit TRBD1. The J call is doubtful: the DNA matches TRBJ2-1 better. This CDR3 spans 14 amino acids. Germline assignment: CDR1 SQVTM and CDR2 ANQGSEA. The CDR3 DNA sequence: TGCAGCGTTGTACAGGGGTCTCTTTACAATGAGCAGTTCTTC. The encoded protein is CSVVQGSLYNEQFF.

The chain carries TRBV6-1 and TRBJ1-6; maybe TRBD1 (5 bases). This CDR3 has 15 residues. Germline-derived CDR1 and CDR2 are MNHNS and SASEGT. The ends were cut back, 2 bases at V and 10 bases at J, with 15 bases in the middle. CDR3 loop: CASSEPTGVNSPLHF. The CDR3 DNA reads as TGTGCCAGCAGTGAACCTACAGGAGTGAACTCACCCCTCCACTTT.